One and the same sample provided the 27 T cell receptor beta chains below, sequenced in a study of cytomegalovirus exposure and HLA in healthy donors. PCR employed 60 Vbeta and 13 Jbeta primers. Sequencing used immunoSEQ multiplex PCR; TCRdb keeps in-frame clones, though not all of them. The sample records approximately 160,000 clones, 75% to 85% being singletons. Sequences were obtained from PBMCs. The receptors were sampled from a woman aged 45-60 years in good health and CMV-seropositive.

The chain combines TRBV11-2 with TRBJ2-3; D is unclear. CDR1 is SGHAT and CDR2 is FQNNGV in the germline V gene. Trimming stripped 2 bases from V and 5 bases from J, with 8 bases between. This CDR3 has 13 residues. The CDR3 coding sequence is TGTGCCAGCAGCTTAAGTAGTGGAGATACGCAGTATTTT. Protein sequence: CASSLSSGDTQYF.

The rearrangement joins TRBV9 to TRBJ2-5; D unclear. The CDR3 consists of 14 residues. Per the germline V gene, CDR1 is SGDLS and CDR2 is YYNGEE. Deletions cut 2 bases from V and 0 bases from J, with 8 bases between. The CDR3 region has the DNA TGTGCCAGCAGCGTGACAACGTACCAAGAGACCCAGTACTTC. Protein product: CASSVTTYQETQYF.

The rearrangement links TRBV2 to TRBJ2-3; 10 bases agree with TRBD1. The V gene end was trimmed by 6 bases and the J gene end by 4 bases; junction bases not matched to a gene: 10. Germline assignment: CDR1 SNHLY and CDR2 FYNNEI. The CDR3 loop spans 16 amino acids. CDR3 DNA: TGTGCCAGCAGAGCTGGGGACAGGGGTGAGGCAGATACGCAGTATTTT. Protein: CASRAGDRGEADTQYF.

The rearrangement uses TRBV15 and TRBJ2-1; D gene unclear. Germline V CDR1 and CDR2: LNHNV, YYDKDF (reference sequence). V was pared by 0 bases and J by 12 bases, with 9 bases between. The CDR3 consists of 12 residues. The CDR3 DNA follows: TGTGCCACCAGCAGAGATGACCGGGTGCAGTTCTTC. It codes for CATSRDDRVQFF.

The V and J genes are TRBV5-8 and TRBJ1-1; 9 bases match TRBD1. The CDR3 has 14 residues. V gave up 4 bases and J gave up 6 bases; unmatched junction bases: 7. Germline loops: CDR1 SGHTS, CDR2 YDEGEE. CDR3 protein: CASSLDRGRPEAFF. The CDR3 coding sequence is TGTGCCAGCAGCCTAGACAGGGGGAGGCCTGAAGCTTTCTTT.

V is TRBV19 and J is TRBJ1-6; D unresolved. Germline CDR1 is LNHDA and CDR2 is SQIVND (reference sequence). This CDR3 region has 13 residues. Trimming shortened V by 3 bases and J by 8 bases, and 8 bases separated the two germline ends. CDR3 sequence (DNA): TGTGCCAGTAGTATTCATGAGTATTCACCCCTCCACTTT. This sequence encodes CASSIHEYSPLHF.

J is TRBJ1-2 and V is TRBV13; D may be TRBD1 (5 bases). Germline CDR1 reads PRHDT; CDR2 reads FYEKMQ (reference sequence). This CDR3 contains 15 residues. Deletions cut 3 bases from V and 7 bases from J, with 18 bases between. The chain's CDR3 is CASSLRIGAPGGYTF. Here the CDR3 DNA reads TGTGCCAGCAGCTTGCGAATAGGGGCCCCAGGTGGCTACACCTTC.

V and J are TRBV7-9 and TRBJ1-6; D is unclear. Trimming shortened V by 5 bases and J by 0 bases, and 11 bases separated the two germline ends. Germline loops: CDR1 SEHNR, CDR2 FQNEAQ (reference sequence). The CDR3 is 16 residues long. The CDR3 DNA is TGTGCCAGCAGCGTCTTAGGGAGCTCCTATAATTCACCCCTCCACTTT. It translates to CASSVLGSSYNSPLHF.

J is TRBJ1-6 and V is TRBV6-6, with D possibly matching TRBD1 (6 bases). Trimming cost V 6 bases and J 8 bases, with 20 bases left between them. CDR1 is MNHNY and CDR2 is SVGAGI in the germline V gene (reference sequence). The CDR3 is 16 residues long. The CDR3 is CASSSPGTTTDSPLHF. In nucleotides, the CDR3 is TGTGCCAGCAGCTCCCCTGGGACAACTACCGATTCACCCCTCCACTTT.

This clone was seen only once. The chain links TRBV19 to TRBJ1-4, with 9 bases identical to TRBD1. The V and J ends lost 6 bases and 8 bases, in that order; junction bases with no gene match: 10. The germline CDR1 and CDR2 sequences are LNHDA and SQIVND (reference sequence). CDR3 size: 15 residues. In DNA form, the CDR3 reads TGTGCCAGTAGAAACCGGGACAGGGCCGAAGAAAAACTGTTTTTT. Amino acid sequence: CASRNRDRAEEKLFF.

The chain links TRBV19 to TRBJ1-1; D ambiguous. Germline loops: CDR1 LNHDA, CDR2 SQIVND (reference sequence). The germline V and J ends were trimmed by 7 bases and 4 bases, with 13 bases remaining between them. This CDR3 region has 13 residues. The DNA for the CDR3 is TGTGCCAGTATAGAAAACCGGGGCACTGAAGCTTTCTTT. It encodes CASIENRGTEAFF. The entire variable domain, with the rest obtained from reference TRBV19 and TRBJ1-1, is as follows: DGGITQSPKYLFRKEGQNVTLSCEQNLNHDAMYWYRQDPGQGLRLIYYSQIVNDFQKGDIAEGYSVSREKKESFPLTVTSAQKNPTAFYLCASIENRGTEAFFGQGTRLTVV.

The J gene is TRBJ2-5, the V gene TRBV30, with 9 bases aligning to TRBD2. CDR1 GTSNPN and CDR2 SVGIG come from the germline V gene (reference sequence). The ends lost 0 bases at V and 2 bases at J; junction bases unmatched: 7. The CDR3 covers 16 residues. This CDR3 is CAWSVYSGGWQETQYF. The CDR3, as DNA: TGTGCCTGGAGTGTATATAGCGGGGGATGGCAAGAGACCCAGTACTTC.

The sample holds one count of this clone. The chain carries TRBV18 and TRBJ1-6, with D perhaps TRBD1 (6 bases). The CDR3 has 17 residues. CDR1 is KGHSH and CDR2 is LQKENI in the germline V gene. V was pared by 6 bases and J by 0 bases, with 15 bases between. The CDR3: CASSIRGLSSYNSPLHF. CDR3 DNA sequence: TGTGCCAGCTCCATCAGGGGCCTCAGCTCCTATAATTCACCCCTCCACTTT. The entire variable domain, with the rest obtained from reference TRBV18 and TRBJ1-6, is as follows: NAGVMQNPRHLVRRRGQEARLRCSPMKGHSHVYWYRQLPEEGLKFMVYLQKENIIDESGMPKERFSAEFPKEGPSILRIQQVVRGDSAAYFCASSIRGLSSYNSPLHFGNGTRLTVT.

This clone has only one observation. The rearrangement joins TRBV9 to TRBJ1-1, with D possibly TRBD1 on 6 matching bases. CDR1 and CDR2 (germline): SGDLS, YYNGEE. V was trimmed by 5 bases and J by 1 base, leaving 9 bases between them. This CDR3 has 13 amino acids. In DNA, the CDR3 is TGTGCCAGCAGTGGGGGCCCGAACACTGAAGCTTTCTTT. It encodes CASSGGPNTEAFF.

As regards this clone: At one of its ends the junction is not consistent with the germline gene, which may arise from a read error. The same CDR3 can be traced to other DNA sequences in this sample. The chain employs TRBV5-6 and TRBJ2-7; tentatively, D is TRBD2 (7 bases). The CDR3 length is 14 residues. Germline lookup yields CDR1 SGHDT and CDR2 YYEEEE. The CDR3 loop is CASSLGGGGYEQYF. CDR3 bases: TGTGCCAGTAGCTTGGGAGGGGGGGGCTACGAGCAGTACTTC.

CDR3 bases: TGTGCCTGGAGTGTAGCGGCGGGGGGAGCCTACGAGCAGTACTTC. This codes for CAWSVAAGGAYEQYF. The V call is TRBV30, the J call TRBJ2-5, with TRBD2 matching 8 bases. The better agreement between TRBJ2-7 and the DNA end casts doubt on the J call. The CDR3 runs to 15 residues. Germline V lookup: CDR1 GTSNPN, CDR2 SVGIG (reference sequence).

The chain joins TRBV2 to TRBJ1-2; D is ambiguous. The CDR3 covers 15 residues. CDR1 SNHLY and CDR2 FYNNEI come from the germline V gene. V was clipped by 1 base and J by 5 bases, with 14 bases between them. CDR3 sequence: CASSEGSSRGYGYTF. CDR3 coding DNA: TGTGCCAGCAGTGAAGGTTCTTCGCGGGGATATGGCTACACCTTC.

In this sample, this clone turned up once. The chain is built from TRBV11-3 and TRBJ2-7, with D maybe TRBD2 (6 bases). Looked up from germline, CDR1 is SGHNT and CDR2 is YENEEA. This CDR3 comprises 18 residues. Trimming removed 8 bases at V and 3 bases at J, with 29 bases between. CDR3 sequence (DNA): TGTGCCAGCCGACTAGGGAGCTTAGACCGGGCAGGAGGCTACGAGCAGTACTTC. Protein product: CASRLGSLDRAGGYEQYF.

The CDR3 region has the DNA TGTGCCTGGAATCGACTAGAAGAGACCCAGTACTTC. Protein sequence: CAWNRLEETQYF. The V and J genes are TRBV30 and TRBJ2-5; D perhaps matches TRBD2 (6 bases). Looked up from germline, CDR1 is GTSNPN and CDR2 is SVGIG (reference sequence). CDR3 size: 12 residues. V was shortened by 4 bases and J by 3 bases, with 9 bases between the two germline ends.

V usage is TRBV6-5 and J usage is TRBJ1-2, with D unclear. V lost 0 bases and J 0 bases, leaving 8 bases between the germline ends. The CDR3 runs 15 residues. Germline-derived CDR1 and CDR2 are MNHEY and SVGAGI. The CDR3 spells CASSYSRPPNYGYTF. Here the CDR3 DNA reads TGTGCCAGCAGTTACTCCAGGCCACCTAACTATGGCTACACCTTC.

Points on this clone: The sample contains more than one DNA sequence encoding this CDR3. The chain links TRBV5-6 to TRBJ1-5; the match to TRBD1 covers 7 bases. The CDR3 spans 14 residues. Germline CDR1 and CDR2: SGHDT and YYEEEE. Trimming cost V 4 bases and J 2 bases; bases outside gene matches: 3. The CDR3: CASSPGQGNQPQHF. CDR3 sequence (DNA): TGTGCCAGCAGCCCCGGACAGGGCAATCAGCCCCAGCATTTT.

The chain uses TRBV9 and TRBJ1-2; TRBD1 is a possible D gene (6 bases). The CDR3 totals 18 residues. Germline values: CDR1 SGDLS, CDR2 YYNGEE. Trimming took 0 bases from V and 4 from J, leaving 22 bases between them. CDR3 sequence (DNA): TGTGCCAGCAGCGTAGGATCGACTTTGGGGGCGTCTTTCTATGGCTACACCTTC. Amino acids: CASSVGSTLGASFYGYTF.

This chain joins TRBV25-1 and TRBJ2-2, with D unresolved. CDR3 size: 14 residues. Trimming removed 5 bases at V and 3 bases at J, with 10 bases between. CDR1 is MGHDK, CDR2 SYGVNS, per germline. CDR3 protein: CASSSGWDTGELFF. For the CDR3, the DNA is TGTGCCAGCAGTTCCGGGTGGGACACCGGGGAGCTGTTTTTT.

The chain employs TRBV7-3 and TRBJ1-6, with D perhaps matching TRBD1 (6 bases). The CDR3 runs to 18 residues. V was pared by 5 bases and J by 0 bases, with 17 bases between. The germline V gene encodes CDR1 SGHTA and CDR2 FQGTGA. CDR3 sequence reads: CASSSRGPDSSYNSPLHF. The CDR3 coding sequence is TGTGCCAGCAGCAGCAGGGGTCCAGATAGCTCCTATAATTCACCCCTCCACTTT.

This rearrangement joins TRBV5-1 to TRBJ2-7; TRBD1 matches 9 bases. With 5 bases clipped from V and 6 bases from J, the junction kept 9 bases outside the gene matches. Germline CDR1 and CDR2: SGHRS and YFSETQ. This CDR3 comprises 14 residues. The CDR3 region has the DNA TGCGCCAGCAGTTATTGGGACAGGGTCCGCGAGCAGTACTTC. Amino acid sequence: CASSYWDRVREQYF.

The rearrangement joins TRBV7-8 to TRBJ2-6, with TRBD2 matching 8 bases. The CDR3 covers 17 residues. V dropped 8 bases and J dropped 3; count of bases not matched to a gene: 12. CDR1 SGHVS and CDR2 FQNEAQ come from the germline V gene. Here the CDR3 reads CASCYPGGVSGANVLTF. The CDR3 DNA follows: TGTGCCAGCTGTTATCCGGGAGGGGTTAGTGGGGCCAACGTCCTGACTTTC.

The V gene is TRBV27, the J gene TRBJ1-5, with D possibly matching TRBD1 (5 bases). The CDR3 is made up of 16 amino acids. CDR1 and CDR2 (germline): MNHEY, SMNVEV (reference sequence). Trimming took off 3 bases at V and 3 bases at J, with 15 bases between the two ends. In DNA, the CDR3 is TGTGCCAGCAGTTTCAGGCCCCCGGGGGTCAATCAGCCCCAGCATTTT. Protein product: CASSFRPPGVNQPQHF.